This T cell receptor (beta chain) was sequenced for a study of cytomegalovirus exposure and HLA in healthy donors. Findings of the study overall: In vitro confirmation showed a few CMV-associated chains to be CMV antigen specific. That first-cohort TCR clusters tended to co-occur in the 130 or so validation repertoires was found in a later analysis. Most TCR sequences showed up rarely, but some public TCRs showed up in many donors.

An approximately 130-subject validation cohort, separate from the approximately 670-subject first cohort, supplied the donors. For this clone: Its antigen is unidentified.

This CDR3 region has 19 residues. After removal of 2 bases from V and 4 bases from J, the junction contained 14 bases not matched to a gene. The germline gives CDR1 SEHNR, CDR2 FQNEAQ (reference sequence). The protocol was immunoSEQ multiplex PCR, while the TCRdb copy is restricted to in-frame clones and leaves out a portion. The sample lists more than 55,000 clones; 80% to 95% were seen once. Sequenced input: PBMCs. This receptor was obtained from a man aged 18 to 35 in good health and CMV-seronegative. The rearrangement uses TRBV7-9 and TRBJ2-3, with 11 bases identical to TRBD1. The CDR3 coding sequence is TGTGCCAGCAGCTTATCCCGGGACAGGGGGTTAATTCCCCCAGATACGCAGTATTTT. Encoded protein: CASSLSRDRGLIPPDTQYF.